This T cell receptor (beta chain) stems from a study of blood T cells in healthy people across ages. Study results and caveats: With donor CMV status unknown, expanded clonotype changes were possibly confounded. Strong correlation existed between TCR beta diversity and naive T cell percentage. Both naive CD4+ cell counts and diversity were greater in long-lived donors than in aged donors.

The authors ran a second PCR of about 7 to 11 cycles using a sample-barcoded 5' primer and a J-beta primer mix. TCRdb independently ran MiXCR on the 5' RACE reads; one entry per CDR3 protein. The sample lists fewer than 2,000,000 distinct CDR3 sequences, around 36% occurring once. Isolated PBMCs totaled at least 7 million in each sample. Note on this clonotype: Its antigen is undetermined.

Sequenced material: blood. The clonotype was recovered from a woman aged 30 to 39 in good health.

CDR3 sequence reads: CASSLDLGGWETQYF. Written as DNA, the CDR3 is TGTGCCAGCAGCTTAGATTTAGGGGGTTGGGAGACCCAGTACTTC. The V gene is TRBV11-2, the J gene TRBJ2-5, with a tentative D call TRBD1 (6 bases). Germline loops: CDR1 SGHAT, CDR2 FQNNGV. The V end lost 0 bases, the J end lost 5 bases, and 13 bases lay between the germline ends. The CDR3 is 15 amino acids.